This T cell receptor beta chain comes out of a study of cytomegalovirus exposure and HLA in healthy donors. Amplification used 60 Vbeta primers and 13 Jbeta primers. The data were produced by immunoSEQ multiplex PCR, yet TCRdb's version contains in-frame clones alone and is incomplete. The listing records 100,000 to 150,000 clones. To note about this clone: What it binds is not known.

V was pared by 6 bases and J by 1 base, with 12 bases between. The CDR3 runs to 14 residues. In germline, CDR1 is MDHEN, CDR2 SYDVKM. Study-level points and caveats: An Asian-associated ancestry cluster reportedly showed fewer N-insertions than the roughly 670-donor mean in a later analysis.

Sequenced sample: PBMCs. This TCR came from a man in his late teens or twenties in good health and CMV-seronegative. The chain recombines TRBV28 with TRBJ1-2; D gene ambiguous. The CDR3 DNA reads as TGTGCCAGCAGGCCCCCTCAGTTTAACTATGGCTACACCTTC. Amino acids: CASRPPQFNYGYTF.